Detailed here is one T cell receptor (beta chain). Living in about two dozen US areas, the participants were between roughly 18 and 90 years of age. Germline V gene data show CDR1 as LGHDT and CDR2 as YNNKEL (reference sequence). Between the trimmed V and J ends, which lost 6 bases and 0 bases, there was a span of 14 bases. This CDR3 contains 15 residues. This specimen comes from a study of blood T cell repertoires in COVID-19. Libraries were prepared by immunoSEQ multiplex PCR; TCRdb keeps only in-frame clonotypes and omits some of them. The table has around 300,000 clones, approximately 91% seen once.

The TCR comes from a woman between 35 and 50 years old who had recovered from COVID-19. The chain links TRBV3-1 (or the pseudogene TRBV3-2) to TRBJ1-1, with D perhaps matching TRBD1 (6 bases). The sample was PBMCs or T cells enriched from blood (not recorded which). For the CDR3, the DNA is TGTGCCAGCAGTCGGACAGTTAATTTGAACACTGAAGCTTTCTTT. Protein sequence: CASSRTVNLNTEAFF.